Below are 20 T cell receptor beta chains sequenced from a single sample in a study of T cell repertoires in cytomegalovirus infection. TCRdb reprocessed the reads via MiXCR and lists one record per CDR3 protein. The repertoire holds around 360,000 distinct CDR3 sequences, with about 35% as singletons. The antigens these receptors bind are not known. Here the sequenced sample was cultured PBMCs, taken from culture after CMV antigen stimulation. Receptor source: a human donor in good health (CMV status not recorded). Some clones in this sample may be carry-over from other donors' samples.

J is TRBJ1-2 and V is TRBV7-2; D remains unclear. The germline V gene encodes CDR1 SGHTA and CDR2 FQGNSA. V was trimmed by 0 bases and J by 0 bases, leaving 11 bases between them. The CDR3 is 16 amino acids. In DNA, the CDR3 is TGTGCCAGCAGCTTAGCGACGAGGGAAGCTAACTATGGCTACACCTTC. Amino acids: CASSLATREANYGYTF.

This clonotype was picked up a small number of times. The chain carries TRBV7-2 and TRBJ2-7, with 7 bases matching TRBD1. The CDR3 extends over 14 amino acids. Unmatched junction bases numbered 3, after V lost 0 bases and J lost 4 bases. Germline CDR1 reads SGHTA; CDR2 reads FQGNSA. CDR3 region: CASSLARGQYEQYF. As DNA, the CDR3 is TGTGCCAGCAGCTTAGCGAGGGGGCAGTACGAGCAGTACTTC.

The chain is built from TRBV7-2 and TRBJ1-5; TRBD1 is a possible D gene (5 bases). Germline-derived CDR1 and CDR2 are SGHTA and FQGNSA. Trimming removed 5 bases at V and 6 bases at J, with 11 bases between. CDR3 length: 13 residues. CDR3 in amino acids: CASSQGGSQPQHF. As DNA, the CDR3 is TGTGCCAGCAGCCAGGGAGGGAGTCAGCCCCAGCATTTT.

For the CDR3, the DNA is TGTGCCAGCAGTCCAGGACAGCGGGGGTCGGAGACCCAGTACTTC. Residues: CASSPGQRGSETQYF. The chain has TRBV6-2 or TRBV6-3 and TRBJ2-5; the match to TRBD2 covers 8 bases. V gave up 5 bases and J gave up 5 bases; unmatched junction bases: 10. CDR1 is MNHEY and CDR2 is SVGEGT in the germline V gene. The CDR3 contains 15 residues.

This clonotype appeared many times. The CDR3 DNA follows: TGTGCCAGCGGATCCGGGGCGAGCTCTGGGGCCAACGTCCTGACTTTC. Encoded protein: CASGSGASSGANVLTF. The chain uses TRBV28 and TRBJ2-6, with D perhaps TRBD1 or TRBD2 (5 bases each). CDR1 and CDR2 from the germline V gene are MDHEN and SYDVKM. Between the trimmed V and J ends, which lost 8 bases and 0 bases, there was a span of 14 bases. This CDR3 is 16 amino acids long.

This clonotype has a handful of counts. The rearrangement links TRBV18 to TRBJ1-1; D might be TRBD1 (5 bases). V lost 1 base, J lost 0 bases, and 12 bases lay in between. The germline gives CDR1 KGHSH, CDR2 LQKENI. The CDR3 covers 16 residues. CDR3 loop: CASSPLGAGLNTEAFF. CDR3 nucleotides: TGTGCCAGCTCACCACTCGGGGCCGGTTTGAACACTGAAGCTTTCTTT.

This clonotype has just a few counts. This CDR3 is CASSKSSGINEQFF. CDR3 nucleotides: TGTGCCAGCAGCAAATCTAGCGGCATCAATGAGCAGTTCTTC. The chain joins TRBV12-3 or TRBV12-4 to TRBJ2-1, with 7 positions matching TRBD2. The CDR3 is 14 amino acids. With 6 bases clipped from V and 6 bases from J, the junction kept 8 bases outside the gene matches.

V usage is TRBV7-2 and J usage is TRBJ1-4, with D possibly being TRBD1 (5 bases). The length of the CDR3 is 15 residues. Trimming stripped 7 bases from V and 4 bases from J, with 16 bases between. Germline CDR1 is SGHTA and CDR2 is FQGNSA. CDR3 sequence: CASKRGGALNEKLFF. The CDR3 bases are TGTGCCAGCAAACGGGGAGGGGCGCTTAATGAAAAACTGTTTTTT.

The chain links TRBV30 to TRBJ2-7; D gene unclear. The CDR3 length is 12 residues. Trimming shortened V by 4 bases and J by 5 bases, and 12 bases separated the two germline ends. The germline CDR1 and CDR2 sequences are GTSNPN and SVGIG (reference sequence). The CDR3 nucleotides are TGTGCCTGGACCGGCTATCGAGACGAGCAGTACTTC. It encodes CAWTGYRDEQYF.

This sequence joins TRBV4-1 and TRBJ2-1; D ambiguous. The length of the CDR3 is 15 residues. Deletions cut 1 base from V and 7 bases from J, with 14 bases between. Germline loops: CDR1 MGHRA, CDR2 YSYEKL. The CDR3 spells CASSQVRTPLNEQFF. CDR3 DNA: TGCGCCAGCAGCCAAGTACGGACCCCCCTAAATGAGCAGTTCTTC.

The V and J genes are TRBV20-1 and TRBJ1-1; D unresolved. The CDR3 consists of 13 residues. The germline V gene encodes CDR1 DFQATT and CDR2 SNEGSKA (reference sequence). The ends were cut back, 0 bases at V and 6 bases at J, with 11 bases in the middle. The CDR3: CSARDLGVSEAFF. The DNA for the CDR3 is TGCAGTGCTAGAGATCTCGGGGTTTCTGAAGCTTTCTTT.

V usage is TRBV4-3 and J usage is TRBJ2-1; 10 bases agree with TRBD1. CDR1 is LGHNA, CDR2 YSLEER, per germline. This CDR3 is 14 amino acids long. V was pared by 4 bases and J by 8 bases, with 5 bases of the junction left unmatched. The CDR3 sequence: CASSRDRGVDEQFF. CDR3 DNA: TGCGCCAGCAGCCGGGACAGGGGTGTCGATGAGCAGTTCTTC.

The genes are TRBV27 and TRBJ2-3; TRBD2 agrees at 7 bases. Looked up from germline, CDR1 is MNHEY and CDR2 is SMNVEV (reference sequence). V trimming: 8 bases; J trimming: 7 bases; junction bases outside the gene matches: 12. This CDR3 has 14 residues. CDR3 protein: CASRAREGVNTQYF. CDR3 DNA sequence: TGTGCCAGCCGGGCAAGGGAGGGCGTAAATACGCAGTATTTT.

The genes are TRBV12-3 or TRBV12-4 and TRBJ2-7; 10 bases line up with TRBD2. The CDR3 sequence is 15 residues long. Trimming at V came to 5 bases and at J to 8 bases, leaving 12 bases not matched to a gene. The CDR3 nucleotides are TGTGCCAGCAGTAAAGAAACTAGCGGGGATGCGCAGCAGTACTTC. Translation: CASSKETSGDAQQYF.

Written as DNA, the CDR3 is TGTGCCAGCAGTGCCGGGACAGGGGGCCTGAACACTGAAGCTTTCTTT. Its protein product is CASSAGTGGLNTEAFF. The chain uses TRBV6-1 and TRBJ1-1; 12 positions agree with TRBD1. J was trimmed by 0 bases and V by 4 bases; bases with no gene match: 3. The length of the CDR3 is 16 residues. Germline CDR1 and CDR2: MNHNS and SASEGT.

This clonotype was seen a few times. This rearrangement joins TRBV7-3 to TRBJ2-3; D tentatively fits TRBD1 or TRBD2 (5 bases each). The CDR3 is 15 amino acids. Per germline, CDR1 SGHTA and CDR2 FQGTGA. V dropped 3 bases and J dropped 6 bases, with 16 bases sitting between them. The CDR3 nucleotides are TGTGCCAGCAGCTTTTCGAGGGGTCAGAAGGATACGCAGTATTTT. This sequence encodes CASSFSRGQKDTQYF. Based on the CDR3 plus reference TRBV7-3 and TRBJ2-3, the full variable domain is GAGVSQTPSNKVTEKGKYVELRCDPISGHTALYWYRQSLGQGPEFLIYFQGTGAADDSGLPNDRFFAVRPEGSVSTLKIQRTERGDSAVYLCASSFSRGQKDTQYFGPGTRLTVL.

This chain uses TRBV28 with TRBJ2-5, with D unresolved. The ends were cut back, 8 bases at V and 1 base at J, with 11 bases in the middle. This CDR3 has 13 amino acids. CDR1 and CDR2 (germline): MDHEN, SYDVKM. As DNA, the CDR3 is TGTGCCAGCCACGGCGGCGCCCAAGAGACCCAGTACTTC. As protein: CASHGGAQETQYF.

The chain is built from TRBV12-3 or TRBV12-4 and TRBJ1-5, with 10 bases that match TRBD1. The CDR3 extends over 18 amino acids. After removal of 6 bases from V and 0 bases from J, the junction contained 11 bases not matched to a gene. For the CDR3, the DNA is TGTGCCAGCAGACGGGACAGGGGTGGATCGTATAGCAATCAGCCCCAGCATTTT. Its translation is CASRRDRGGSYSNQPQHF.

The gene calls are TRBV5-1 and TRBJ2-7; TRBD1 aligns across 8 bases. The CDR3 totals 13 residues. V gave up 4 bases and J gave up 2 bases; unmatched junction bases: 2. Germline values: CDR1 SGHRS, CDR2 YFSETQ. The DNA of the CDR3 is TGCGCCAGCAGCCTACAGGGGGCCTACGAGCAGTACGTC. Translating it yields CASSLQGAYEQYV.

CDR3 residues: CASIDRQGTEAFF. CDR3 bases: TGTGCCAGCATCGATAGACAGGGCACTGAAGCTTTCTTT. The V gene is TRBV6-6, the J gene TRBJ1-1; TRBD1 aligns across 7 bases. This CDR3 is built from 13 residues. J lost 4 bases, V lost 7 bases, and 6 bases had no gene match. Germline lookup yields CDR1 MNHNY and CDR2 SVGAGI (reference sequence).